This is a list of T cell receptor beta chains from one sample in a study of naive and memory T cell subsets. TCRdb analysed the UMI-ligation and nested PCR reads with MiXCR anew, one entry per CDR3 protein. The data show over 30,000 distinct CDR3 sequences, about 18% seen once. The material sequenced was effector memory CD4+ T cells from blood. Receptors were obtained from a human donor in good health. The CDR3 runs from the conserved cysteine through the conserved F or W. The order of the fields is J gene, V gene, D gene, clone size, CDR3 DNA, CDR3 protein. The D gene is left open where the match is weak. Part of the rows lack a size; the others show once, few, many or a class for expanded clones.

TRBJ1-5,TRBV7-9,.,.,TGTGCCAGCAGCCCCCGGGACTCTCCCCAGCATTTT,CASSPRDSPQHF
TRBJ1-1,TRBV2,.,many,TGTGCCAGCAGTGAAAAGGGAATGAACACTGAAGCTTTCTTT,CASSEKGMNTEAFF
TRBJ1-6,TRBV9,.,medium-sized,TGTGCCAGCAGCGTAGGGCCTGAAAATTCACCCCTCCACTTT,CASSVGPENSPLHF
TRBJ1-1,TRBV13,.,few,TGTGCCAGCAGCTTAGGTAGTTGGGACCCTCGAGGTGGGGCTGAAGCTTTCTTT,CASSLGSWDPRGGAEAFF
TRBJ1-2,TRBV20-1,.,many,TGCAGTGCTAGAGACCTAGGGAACTATGGCTACACCTTC,CSARDLGNYGYTF
TRBJ2-5,TRBV20-1,.,.,TGCAGTGCATTCCGTCCTAGGCGGGAGACCCAGTACTTC,CSAFRPRRETQYF
TRBJ1-2,TRBV29-1,TRBD1,many,TGCAGCGCGACCTTCGGGACAGGTTATGGCTACACCTTC,CSATFGTGYGYTF
TRBJ1-6,TRBV18,.,medium-sized,TGTGCCAGCTCACCCGACGCGGGGGGGAATTCACCCCTCCACTTT,CASSPDAGGNSPLHF
TRBJ1-6,TRBV7-8,.,few,TGTGCCAGCACCCTAATCAGGGGAGGCGCTAATTCACCCCTCCACTTT,CASTLIRGGANSPLHF
TRBJ2-5,TRBV7-2,TRBD2,.,TGTGCCAGCAGCTTATCGACTAGCGGGAGGGCCGGGGAGACCCAGTACTTC,CASSLSTSGRAGETQYF
TRBJ1-5,TRBV6-1,TRBD1,.,TGTGCCAGCAGTTCACAGGGGCCACAGCCCCAGCATTTT,CASSSQGPQPQHF
TRBJ2-5,TRBV27,TRBD1,.,TGTGCCAGTAGAATGCTCAGGGGGTCGGAGACCCAGTACTTC,CASRMLRGSETQYF
TRBJ1-1,TRBV12-3/TRBV12-4,.,many,TGTGCCAGCAGGGTTTCGTGGACAGCTGAAGCTTTCTTT,CASRVSWTAEAFF
TRBJ2-2,TRBV6-6,.,few,TGTGCCAGCAGGCCTAGTTCAAACACCGGGGAGCTGTTTTTT,CASRPSSNTGELFF
TRBJ2-1,TRBV7-9,.,few,TGTGCCAGCAGCTTCTTCCTGCGTGGCAATGAGCAGTTCTTC,CASSFFLRGNEQFF
TRBJ2-3,TRBV7-6,.,.,TGTGCCAGCAGCTTAGAATTAGCTAATCTGGATACGCAGTATTTT,CASSLELANLDTQYF
TRBJ2-7,TRBV15,.,.,TGTGCCACCAGCAGAGCGGGACGTGGACGGTACTTC,CATSRAGRGRYF
TRBJ1-1,TRBV27,TRBD1,.,TGTGCCAGCAGTTTCGGGCTGACAGGGGGTGCCACTGAAGCTTTCTTT,CASSFGLTGGATEAFF
TRBJ1-1,TRBV5-4,.,.,TGTGCCAGCAGCTTGGGAGTGGTGTTGAACACTGAAGCTTTCTTT,CASSLGVVLNTEAFF
TRBJ2-3,TRBV20-1,TRBD2,.,TGCAGTGCCGGTCCCGGGACTAGCGACGGCACAGATACGCAGTATTTT,CSAGPGTSDGTDTQYF
TRBJ2-7,TRBV29-1,TRBD2,medium-sized,TGCAGCGTGCAGACGACTAGCGGGAGGGTCTACGAGCAGTACTTC,CSVQTTSGRVYEQYF
TRBJ2-7,TRBV11-2,TRBD2,.,TGTGCCAGCAGCCTCACCAACCGACTAGCGGGATACGACGAGCAGTACTTC,CASSLTNRLAGYDEQYF
TRBJ2-7,TRBV28,TRBD1,.,TGTGCCAGCAGTCTCCCGGGACAGGGTCGGAACGAGCAGTACTTC,CASSLPGQGRNEQYF
TRBJ2-5,TRBV7-2,.,few,TGTGCCAGCAGCCGACTTATGAGTACGGAGACCCAGTACTTC,CASSRLMSTETQYF
TRBJ1-5,TRBV6-2/TRBV6-3,.,many,TGTGCCAGCAGTTACTCGTCCAGGGGAGGAAATCAGCCCCAGCATTTT,CASSYSSRGGNQPQHF